This is a list of T cell receptor beta chains from one sample in a study of OX40 agonist ivuxolimab in advanced cancers. Repertoires were generated with immunoSEQ multiplex PCR, while TCRdb's copy carries only in-frame clones and drops some. The sample lists 50,000 to 65,000 clones, approximately 86% occurring once. Sequenced material: CD4+ or CD8+ T cells sorted from blood, taken in a trial of the OX40 agonist ivuxolimab. Every receptor here comes from an adult with an advanced solid tumor such as melanoma, head and neck, liver or kidney cancer. CDR3s include the opening cysteine and the closing phenylalanine or tryptophan.

j_call v_call cdr3_aa
TRBJ2-7 TRBV7-9 CASSSTGDGDEQYF
TRBJ2-7 TRBV19 CASSIDRDLVYEQYF
TRBJ2-7 TRBV9 CASSVATAGATQYF
TRBJ2-7 TRBV7-9 CASSFGQGSSYEQYF
TRBJ1-1 TRBV10-3 CAIKDTVVLTEAFF
TRBJ2-3 TRBV7-9 CASSLSGSADTQYF
TRBJ1-3 TRBV7-9 CASSRRESHGNTIYF
TRBJ1-2 TRBV7-9 CASSRLGGPHNYGYTF
TRBJ1-2 TRBV7-2 CASSLTRQGVGYTF
TRBJ2-3 TRBV5-4 CASSLGAGGQRDTQYF
TRBJ1-1 TRBV28 CASSKVPGQGNTEAFF
TRBJ2-5 TRBV7-2 CASSSDQRETQYF
TRBJ2-6 TRBV28 CAEGEAGANVLTF
TRBJ1-2 TRBV7-2 CASSIPGLRGSGYTF
TRBJ2-6 TRBV14 CASSPDTIIPQTGANVLTF
TRBJ2-7 TRBV7-2 CASSLQGISYEQYF
TRBJ2-7 TRBV27 CASRIRYRQGDEYF
TRBJ2-7 TRBV4-1 CASSQDRYEQYF
TRBJ1-2 TRBV5-1 CASSSDRGRGGYTF
TRBJ2-2 TRBV9 CASSVPRRELFF
TRBJ1-4 TRBV19 CASSGTRREKLFF
TRBJ1-2 TRBV30 CAWSAPRGDYGYTF
TRBJ2-3 TRBV7-3 CASSKYGTKGTDTQYF
TRBJ2-7 TRBV27 CASSLEGAYEQYF
TRBJ2-4 TRBV19 CASKSGSSKNIQYF
TRBJ2-5 TRBV5-8 CASSLAGGRQGETQYF
TRBJ2-1 TRBV5-1 CASSSDRGNEQFF
TRBJ1-3 TRBV6-5 CASRGQGSSGNTIYF
TRBJ2-3 TRBV7-7 CANSGTSGREDTQYF
TRBJ2-1 TRBV5-4 CASSSPLLDEQFF
TRBJ1-4 TRBV10-3 CATFPGTGRTTNEKLFF
TRBJ1-2 TRBV28 CASRSLTGNYGYTF
TRBJ2-1 TRBV7-9 CASSLRAGGSSYNEQFF
TRBJ2-7 TRBV5-4 CASSLDLAGGPYEQYF
TRBJ2-2 TRBV27 CASSWGQGTGELFF
TRBJ2-7 TRBV7-2 CASSLHGIYEQYF
TRBJ2-7 TRBV28 CASKGQESSYEQYF
TRBJ1-4 TRBV7-2 CASSENQEEKLFF
TRBJ2-7 TRBV6-5 CASSGPGASYEQYF
TRBJ2-7 TRBV27 CASRKPGQGFYEQYF
TRBJ2-5 TRBV14 CASSTGRSGETQYF
TRBJ2-2 TRBV5-4 CASSTPGGAGTGELFF
TRBJ1-4 TRBV6-1 CASKQGAGEKLFF
TRBJ2-1 TRBV7-2 CASSGGTSVNEQFF
TRBJ1-1 TRBV10-3 CAISVTTGAITEAFF
TRBJ2-7 TRBV10-3 CAIRSGRDFNYEQYF
TRBJ1-1 TRBV4-3 CASSQDYGNRMNTEAFF
TRBJ1-5 TRBV19 CASSISSGPQHF
TRBJ1-5 TRBV6-1 CASRGEIGNQPQHF
TRBJ1-4 TRBV2 CASSEGGAFGEKLFF